One sample yielded the 11 T cell receptor beta chains listed below, sequenced in a study of metastatic and nonmetastatic thyroid tumors. None of the patients had undergone any treatment ahead of thyroid surgery. MiXCR reprocessed the PCR reads for TCRdb. Here the sample spans about 89,000 clones, under 15% being singletons. Sequenced: tumor tissue. Source of these receptors: a female donor with papillary thyroid cancer or a benign thyroid nodule (not recorded which). Some clones in this sample may be carry-over from other donors' samples.

This clone was counted at least ten times. The chain couples TRBV20-1 to TRBJ1-1; no firm D call. CDR3 length: 13 amino acids. Trimming removed 0 bases from V and 1 base from J, with 6 bases in between. Germline V gene lookup returns CDR1 DFQATT and CDR2 SNEGSKA (reference sequence). The CDR3: CSARDRRNTEAFF. CDR3 coding DNA: TGCAGTGCTAGAGATCGGAGGAACACTGAAGCTTTCTTT.

This clone was found many times. Additional DNA sequences in this sample encode the identical CDR3. The chain employs TRBV20-1 and TRBJ2-3; D gene unclear. Germline V CDR1 and CDR2: DFQATT, SNEGSKA (reference sequence). The V gene lost 2 bases and the J gene lost 2 bases, with 11 bases spanning the gap. This CDR3 has 14 amino acids. CDR3 in DNA: TGCAGTGCTAGAAGACAAGGAATCACAGATACGCAGTATTTT. Its translation is CSARRQGITDTQYF.

This clone was recorded at least ten times. The genes are TRBV7-9 and TRBJ2-5; TRBD2 might be the D (6 bases). CDR3 length: 13 residues. The V gene's germline CDR1 is SEHNR and CDR2 FQNEAQ (reference sequence). The V end lost 1 base, the J end lost 6 bases, and 9 bases lay between the germline ends. DNA for the CDR3: TGTGCCAGCAGCTTAGAGGGGAGGCAGACCCAGTACTTC. This gives the protein CASSLEGRQTQYF.

The rearrangement links TRBV15 to TRBJ2-7; 12 nucleotides line up with TRBD2. This CDR3 region has 18 residues. J lost 0 bases, V lost 3 bases, and 9 bases had no gene match. From germline, CDR1 is LNHNV and CDR2 YYDKDF (reference sequence). CDR3 protein: CATSRETSGGPSSYEQYF. CDR3 bases: TGTGCCACCAGCAGGGAGACTAGCGGGGGACCAAGCTCCTACGAGCAGTACTTC.

This clone was recorded many times. The chain employs TRBV28 and TRBJ2-1, with no clear D. Germline V lookup: CDR1 MDHEN, CDR2 SYDVKM. The length of the CDR3 is 11 residues. Deletions cut 2 bases from V and 7 bases from J, with 3 bases between. This chain's CDR3 is CASSLGNEQFF. The DNA of the CDR3 is TGTGCCAGCAGTTTAGGTAATGAGCAGTTCTTC. Variable domain in full (rest from reference TRBV28 and TRBJ2-1): DVKVTQSSRYLVKRTGEKVFLECVQDMDHENMFWYRQDPGLGLRLIYFSYDVKMKEKGDIPEGYSVSREKKERFSLILESASTNQTSMYLCASSLGNEQFFGPGTRLTVL.

This clone was seen a few times. The chain recombines TRBV7-6 with TRBJ2-7; D ambiguous. Germline values: CDR1 SGHVS, CDR2 FNYEAQ. Trimming removed 0 bases at V and 6 bases at J, with 6 bases between. CDR3 size: 12 residues. The CDR3 is CASSLAWGEQYF. The CDR3 DNA is TGTGCCAGCAGCTTAGCATGGGGCGAGCAGTACTTC.

Remarks on this clone: A much larger clone differs by one base, so this may be a read error. The sample carries other DNA sequences with the same CDR3. The chain joins TRBV27 to TRBJ2-7; 9 bases are shared with TRBD1. This CDR3 is built from 14 residues. Unmatched junction bases numbered 10, after V lost 6 bases and J lost 7 bases. The V gene's germline CDR1 is MNHEY and CDR2 SMNVEV (reference sequence). CDR3 bases: TGTGCCAGCAGGCGACAGGGGGGGAACTATGAGCAGTACTTC. Its translation is CASRRQGGNYEQYF.

This clone was counted ten times or more. The rearrangement joins TRBV18 to TRBJ2-7, with D possibly TRBD2 on 6 matching bases. The V end lost 3 bases, the J end lost 5 bases, and 17 bases lay between the germline ends. Per germline, CDR1 KGHSH and CDR2 LQKENI. This CDR3 contains 15 residues. The DNA for the CDR3 is TGTGCCAGCTCACCCCACCGGGACTGGTCTAACGAGCAGTACTTC. Its translation is CASSPHRDWSNEQYF.

This clone showed up many times. The same CDR3 also results from other DNA sequences found in this sample. The genes are TRBV5-1 and TRBJ2-5; D is unresolved. The CDR3 runs to 15 residues. Between the trimmed V and J ends, which lost 3 bases and 1 base, there was a span of 13 bases. The germline V gene has CDR1 SGHRS and CDR2 YFSETQ. CDR3 nucleotides: TGCGCCAGCAGCTATTCGAGACGGCTCCAAGAGACCCAGTACTTC. Its protein product is CASSYSRRLQETQYF.

This clone has a count of ten or more. This chain connects TRBV2 to TRBJ2-1; TRBD2 might be the D (6 bases). The CDR3 extends over 13 amino acids. Germline V gene lookup returns CDR1 SNHLY and CDR2 FYNNEI. V lost 3 bases and J lost 7, with 10 bases in between. CDR3 sequence: CASSEEGWNEQFF. DNA for the CDR3: TGTGCCAGCAGTGAGGAGGGTTGGAATGAGCAGTTCTTC.

In its sample, this clone was seen many times. This chain joins TRBV14 and TRBJ2-5, with unresolved D. V lost 2 bases to trimming and J lost 7 bases, with 8 bases between them. The CDR3 extends over 12 amino acids. Germline V gene lookup returns CDR1 SGHDN and CDR2 FVKESK. CDR3 DNA sequence: TGTGCCAGCAGCCAACGGCTAGGGACCCAGTACTTC. This codes for CASSQRLGTQYF.